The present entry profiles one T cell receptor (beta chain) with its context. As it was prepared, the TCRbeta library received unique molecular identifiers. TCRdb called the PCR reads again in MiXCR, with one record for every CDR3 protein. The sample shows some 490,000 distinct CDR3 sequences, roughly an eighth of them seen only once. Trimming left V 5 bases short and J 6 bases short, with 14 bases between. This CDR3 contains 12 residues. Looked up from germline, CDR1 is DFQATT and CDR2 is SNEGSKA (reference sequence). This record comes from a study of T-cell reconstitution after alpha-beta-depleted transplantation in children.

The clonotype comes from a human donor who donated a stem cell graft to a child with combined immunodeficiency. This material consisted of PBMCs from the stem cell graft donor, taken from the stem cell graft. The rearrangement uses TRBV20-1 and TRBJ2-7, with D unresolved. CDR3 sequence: CSAGRPGSEQYF. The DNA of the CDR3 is TGCAGTGCTGGACGGCCGGGCTCCGAGCAGTACTTC.